The clone carrying this T cell receptor (beta chain) was observed a few times. Its antigen is undetermined. A universal primer site arose from template switching, and cDNA bore unique molecular identifiers. In TCRdb, the 5' RACE reads were re-called with MiXCR into one record per CDR3 protein. The sample includes approximately 700,000 distinct CDR3 sequences, approximately 18% of them seen just once. Germline CDR1 and CDR2: LNHNV and YYDKDF (reference sequence). V trimming: 0 bases; J trimming: 2 bases; junction bases outside the gene matches: 2. This CDR3 comprises 15 residues. The source of the sample is a study of identical twins. Study-wide points: Possibly, invariant MAIT and iNKT cells partly confounded zero-insertion analyses.

The same specimen was also included in a second study, on T cells expressing NK-cell markers.

The origin of this receptor is a woman younger than 30 in good health. The chain uses TRBV15 and TRBJ2-7; 9 bases match TRBD2. The sequencing input was PBMCs. The CDR3 sequence is CATSREREGAYEQYF. CDR3 nucleotides: TGTGCCACCAGCAGAGAGCGGGAGGGGGCCTACGAGCAGTACTTC.